The clone carrying this TCR beta chain was counted once. Assay: immunoSEQ multiplex PCR; the TCRdb copy retains only in-frame clones and omits some. The data hold some 74,000 clones, with 90% to 95% observed a single time. These data originate in a study of cytomegalovirus exposure and HLA in healthy donors. The clonotype was recovered from a woman in her twenties or thirties in good health and CMV-seronegative. The specimen sequenced was PBMCs.

The CDR3 bases are TGTGCCAGCAGCGTCGTCGAACAGTTCTCTGGGGCCAACGTCCTGACTTTC. It codes for CASSVVEQFSGANVLTF. V gene TRBV9 combines with J gene TRBJ2-6; D not resolved. This CDR3 region has 17 residues. Germline CDR1 SGDLS, CDR2 YYNGEE. V gave up 2 bases and J gave up 0 bases, with 12 bases separating them.